Listed below are T cell receptor beta chains from one sample, sequenced in a study of T cell repertoires in cytomegalovirus infection. MiXCR, applied by TCRdb to the reads, yields one record per CDR3 protein. This table holds 300,000 to 400,000 distinct CDR3 sequences, over 15% found once. Sequencing was done on a sample of PBMCs. The origin of the receptors is a human donor in good health (CMV status not recorded). Some clones in this sample may be carry-over from other donors' samples. CDR3s leave out the opening cysteine and the closing phenylalanine or tryptophan.

CDR3aa: ASSYSPLQGYVTEAF
j_gene: TRBJ1-1
v_gene: TRBV6-5

CDR3aa: SARDATGSETQY
j_gene: TRBJ2-5
v_gene: TRBV20-1

CDR3aa: ASSYYDNTEAF
j_gene: TRBJ1-1
v_gene: TRBV14

CDR3aa: ASSSGYLANEQF
j_gene: TRBJ2-1
v_gene: TRBV5-5

CDR3aa: ASSLAGQGKQY
j_gene: TRBJ2-7
v_gene: TRBV7-9

CDR3aa: ASSGRFLH
j_gene: TRBJ2-7
v_gene: TRBV9

CDR3aa: ASSPRGRAELF
j_gene: TRBJ2-2
v_gene: TRBV2

CDR3aa: ASSFGSGGDRDTQY
j_gene: TRBJ2-3
v_gene: TRBV28

CDR3aa: ASSIVPQETQY
j_gene: TRBJ2-5
v_gene: TRBV19

CDR3aa: ASHRGYSNQPQH
j_gene: TRBJ1-5
v_gene: TRBV12-3/TRBV12-4

CDR3aa: ASSPTGLRGAF
j_gene: TRBJ1-1
v_gene: TRBV12-3/TRBV12-4

CDR3aa: ASSFWNEQF
j_gene: TRBJ2-1
v_gene: TRBV7-2

CDR3aa: ASSGAPEQF
j_gene: TRBJ2-1
v_gene: TRBV6-2/TRBV6-3

CDR3aa: ASSLPSGSGTDTQY
j_gene: TRBJ2-3
v_gene: TRBV6-2/TRBV6-3

CDR3aa: ASSSGTEFNQPQH
j_gene: TRBJ1-5
v_gene: TRBV27

CDR3aa: ATKSGNTIY
j_gene: TRBJ1-3
v_gene: TRBV10-3

CDR3aa: ASSLALGLARTELF
j_gene: TRBJ2-2
v_gene: TRBV12-3/TRBV12-4

CDR3aa: ASSIRWGGTYNEQF
j_gene: TRBJ2-1
v_gene: TRBV19

CDR3aa: ASSFMRGVQF
j_gene: TRBJ2-1
v_gene: TRBV7-2

CDR3aa: ASSAWPLGTSSYNEQF
j_gene: TRBJ2-1
v_gene: TRBV27

CDR3aa: ASSTQITEAF
j_gene: TRBJ1-1
v_gene: TRBV28

CDR3aa: SARDLAGGQDTQY
j_gene: TRBJ2-3
v_gene: TRBV20-1

CDR3aa: ASSSRERGGAF
j_gene: TRBJ1-1
v_gene: TRBV7-6

CDR3aa: ASSPYRAFHGYT
j_gene: TRBJ1-2
v_gene: TRBV14

CDR3aa: AISGSDSVTEAF
j_gene: TRBJ1-1
v_gene: TRBV10-3

CDR3aa: SAVRGTDTQY
j_gene: TRBJ2-3
v_gene: TRBV20-1

CDR3aa: ASSLSGQGIYEQY
j_gene: TRBJ2-7
v_gene: TRBV11-2

CDR3aa: ASSLRDAQASEQF
j_gene: TRBJ2-1
v_gene: TRBV12-3/TRBV12-4

CDR3aa: ASSSGQFNQPQH
j_gene: TRBJ1-5
v_gene: TRBV7-2

CDR3aa: SARDQGEAF
j_gene: TRBJ1-1
v_gene: TRBV20-1

CDR3aa: ASSSPDRASYEQY
j_gene: TRBJ2-7
v_gene: TRBV7-2

CDR3aa: ASSSGYRGYNQPQH
j_gene: TRBJ1-5
v_gene: TRBV12-3/TRBV12-4

CDR3aa: ASSPRTGLYT
j_gene: TRBJ1-2
v_gene: TRBV18

CDR3aa: ASSAFVGGRVPDTQY
j_gene: TRBJ2-3
v_gene: TRBV19

CDR3aa: ASSSTSGGPQETQY
j_gene: TRBJ2-5
v_gene: TRBV7-8

CDR3aa: ASSLDPGYYEQY
j_gene: TRBJ2-7
v_gene: TRBV7-9

CDR3aa: ASRPTAGAEKLF
j_gene: TRBJ1-4
v_gene: TRBV19

CDR3aa: ASSLYGGETQY
j_gene: TRBJ2-5
v_gene: TRBV7-2

CDR3aa: ASRDRARNTEAF
j_gene: TRBJ1-1
v_gene: TRBV12-3/TRBV12-4

CDR3aa: ASSDRQDSSYNSPLH
j_gene: TRBJ1-6
v_gene: TRBV7-2

CDR3aa: ASSFSGGNYNEQF
j_gene: TRBJ2-1
v_gene: TRBV7-2

CDR3aa: AISEGQVSTF
j_gene: TRBJ1-1
v_gene: TRBV10-3

CDR3aa: SARQGFGDQPQH
j_gene: TRBJ1-5
v_gene: TRBV20-1

CDR3aa: ASSVVGTGTYNEQF
j_gene: TRBJ2-1
v_gene: TRBV25-1

CDR3aa: ASRRTRVAYLDEQF
j_gene: TRBJ2-1
v_gene: TRBV7-8

CDR3aa: ASSYGNNEKLF
j_gene: TRBJ1-4
v_gene: TRBV4-1

CDR3aa: ASKPQGTKYNEQF
j_gene: TRBJ2-1
v_gene: TRBV7-2

CDR3aa: ATSMGLARAEQF
j_gene: TRBJ2-1
v_gene: TRBV19

CDR3aa: ASSPPEGQVYGYT
j_gene: TRBJ1-2
v_gene: TRBV7-9

CDR3aa: ASSHTRQTEGDTEAF
j_gene: TRBJ1-1
v_gene: TRBV7-2

CDR3aa: SAREITTDTQY
j_gene: TRBJ2-3
v_gene: TRBV20-1

CDR3aa: ASSLRGSGTEAF
j_gene: TRBJ1-1
v_gene: TRBV7-9

CDR3aa: ASSQGSINKAF
j_gene: TRBJ1-1
v_gene: TRBV3-1

CDR3aa: ASSELGADTQY
j_gene: TRBJ2-3
v_gene: TRBV2

CDR3aa: SVPPDRGGGYT
j_gene: TRBJ1-2
v_gene: TRBV29-1

CDR3aa: ASSFRPGTDYEQY
j_gene: TRBJ2-7
v_gene: TRBV7-2

CDR3aa: ASSGPRTSATYEQY
j_gene: TRBJ2-7
v_gene: TRBV5-4

CDR3aa: ASSPGFMGSIKANTGELF
j_gene: TRBJ2-2
v_gene: TRBV28

CDR3aa: ATTDWVGDTQY
j_gene: TRBJ2-3
v_gene: TRBV5-4